This entry lists 8 T cell receptor beta chains sequenced from one sample in a study of T-cell memory formation after mild COVID-19. TCRdb processed the 5' RACE reads anew with MiXCR; each CDR3 protein has one entry. Of approximately 410,000 distinct CDR3 sequences listed, 23% are singletons. The sequencing sample was made of PBMCs or a T cell subset sorted from them (not recorded which). These receptors were collected from an adult woman who had mild COVID-19 (a few samples of this study predate the infection). Cell type and time point are not known.

The chain recombines TRBV4-2 with TRBJ2-1; possible D gene TRBD2, 6 bases. The CDR3 spans 16 residues. Germline V gives CDR1 LGHNA, CDR2 YNFKEQ. V lost 4 bases and J 7 bases, leaving 20 bases between the germline ends. CDR3 in amino acids: CASSPPVNGLPNEQFF. CDR3 sequence (DNA): TGTGCCAGCAGCCCCCCGGTCAATGGACTACCTAATGAGCAGTTCTTC.

The V call is TRBV5-5, the J call TRBJ2-5; D is unclear. V gave up 0 bases and J gave up 5 bases, with 8 bases separating them. From germline, CDR1 is SGHKS and CDR2 YYEKEE (reference sequence). This CDR3 is built from 13 residues. CDR3 protein: CASSLESRETQYF. CDR3 nucleotides: TGTGCCAGCAGCTTGGAGTCCCGGGAGACCCAGTACTTC.

This clonotype was detected many times. The chain combines TRBV7-9 with TRBJ2-7; D gene unclear. CDR1 is SEHNR, CDR2 FQNEAQ, per germline (reference sequence). Trimming took 1 base from V and 4 from J, leaving 2 bases between them. CDR3 length equals 11 residues. CDR3 sequence (DNA): TGTGCCAGCAGCTTAGAGTACGAGCAGTACTTC. This codes for CASSLEYEQYF.

This chain connects TRBV20-1 to TRBJ1-2; 8 nucleotides line up with TRBD1. V shed 8 bases and J 8 bases; nucleotides not matched to a gene: 13. CDR1 and CDR2 from the germline V gene are DFQATT and SNEGSKA (reference sequence). The CDR3 totals 13 residues. CDR3 nucleotides: TGCAGTACAACCGGGACAGGAACAGGGGGCTACACCTTC. This sequence encodes CSTTGTGTGGYTF.

This clonotype has only one observation. The chain joins TRBV19 to TRBJ2-7; D gene ambiguous. Per germline, CDR1 LNHDA and CDR2 SQIVND (reference sequence). V lost 5 bases and J lost 3, with 14 bases in between. The CDR3 spans 14 residues. CDR3 nucleotides: TGTGCCAGTAGTCAGGTTATACTGGGCTACGAGCAGTACTTC. It codes for CASSQVILGYEQYF.

The sample holds one count of this clonotype. This chain links TRBV4-1 with TRBJ2-7; D uncertain. CDR3 length: 15 amino acids. V dropped 1 base and J dropped 1 base, with 11 bases sitting between them. The germline gives CDR1 MGHRA, CDR2 YSYEKL. Here the CDR3 DNA reads TGCGCCAGCAGCCAAGGGGCTAGTCTTTCCTACGAGCAGTACTTC. This encodes CASSQGASLSYEQYF.

This clonotype was detected only a few times. The chain recombines TRBV5-1 with TRBJ2-2; 8 positions match TRBD2. The CDR3 is 17 amino acids. With V trimmed by 0 bases and J by 2 bases, 6 bases remained unmatched. Germline V gene sequence: CDR1 SGHRS, CDR2 YFSETQ. The CDR3 loop reads CASSLAKAGVNTGELFF. The DNA of the CDR3 is TGCGCCAGCAGCTTGGCTAAAGCGGGAGTAAACACCGGGGAGCTGTTTTTT.

The chain combines TRBV7-3 with TRBJ2-1; tentatively, D is TRBD1 or TRBD2 (5 bases each). Trimming removed 5 bases at V and 0 bases at J, with 11 bases between. The germline V gene encodes CDR1 SGHTA and CDR2 FQGTGA. This CDR3 is 15 amino acids long. CDR3 bases: TGTGCCAGCAGCCCAAGGGACGGCTCCTACAATGAGCAGTTCTTC. This sequence encodes CASSPRDGSYNEQFF.